This T cell receptor (beta chain) was sequenced for a study of a mutant IDH1 vaccine in newly diagnosed glioma. On the study more broadly: Treated patients had a mean age of 40.4 years and an approximately 62% male, 37.5% female split. Earlier therapy was either radiotherapy, temozolomide, or both, and most got both. Overall study results and limits: The authors found pseudoprogression apparently unrelated to changes in top peripheral T cell clonotypes.

Time point specified: baseline, week 1 (first vaccination visit). Treatment: pre-vaccination baseline after standard-of-care therapy. Newly diagnosed WHO grade 3 or 4 IDH1-mutant, ATRX-lost astrocytomas were identified in the donors. The CDR3 consists of 12 residues. V dropped 1 base and J dropped 2 bases, with 0 bases sitting between them. The germline gives CDR1 SGDLS, CDR2 YYNGEE. Repertoires were generated with immunoSEQ multiplex PCR, while TCRdb's copy carries only in-frame clones and drops some. The sample consists of tens of thousands of clones, approximately 79% of them appearing once. A note on this clone: The antigen is not known.

The V gene is TRBV9, the J gene TRBJ2-2; D is unresolved. Sequences were derived from PBMCs, sampled from a glioma patient treated with radiotherapy, temozolomide or both. The TCR comes from a man aged 45-65 years with glioma. The CDR3 reads CASSVNTGELFF. For the CDR3, the DNA is TGTGCCAGCAGCGTAAACACCGGGGAGCTGTTTTTT.